Presented here are 5 T cell receptor beta chains from one specimen sequenced in a study. TCRdb fed the RT-PCR reads into MiXCR, producing one record per CDR3 protein. The sample lists about 680,000 distinct CDR3 sequences, 13% to 15% occurring once. Sequenced sample: memory CD4+ T cells from blood. The source is a female donor in good health, serving as a healthy control.

The chain carries TRBV7-2 and TRBJ2-2, with TRBD2 identical over 7 bases. Germline CDR1 is SGHTA and CDR2 is FQGNSA. CDR3 length: 19 amino acids. The V gene end was trimmed by 1 base and the J gene end by 4 bases; junction bases not matched to a gene: 15. The CDR3 nucleotides read TGTGCCAGCAGCTTAGAATACCGGCTAGCGGTCTCGAGCACCGGGGAGCTGTTTTTT. Translation gives CASSLEYRLAVSSTGELFF. The whole variable domain, remainder taken from reference TRBV7-2 and TRBJ2-2, is GAGVSQSPSNKVTEKGKDVELRCDPISGHTALYWYRQSLGQGLEFLIYFQGNSAPDKSGLPSDRFSAERTGGSVSTLTIQRTQQEDSAVYLCASSLEYRLAVSSTGELFFGEGSRLTVL.

The chain has TRBV1 and TRBJ2-7. TRBV1 is a pseudogene locus. The CDR3 is 12 residues long. In DNA, the CDR3 is TGCACCAGCAGCCACAGTAGTTACGAGCAGTACTTC. This sequence encodes CTSSHSSYEQYF.

This clonotype appeared many times. The rearrangement links TRBV11-1 to TRBJ2-1, with 7 bases aligning to TRBD2. This CDR3 is 15 amino acids long. J lost 0 bases, V lost 3 bases, and 2 bases had no gene match. Germline loops: CDR1 SGHAT, CDR2 FQDESV (reference sequence). CDR3 sequence: CASSFGEGSYNEQFF. The CDR3 DNA follows: TGTGCCAGCAGCTTCGGGGAGGGCTCCTACAATGAGCAGTTCTTC.

The DNA of the CDR3 is TGTGCCAGCAGCTCCGGGACAGGGCTATCCTACGAGCAGTACTTC. Translating gives CASSSGTGLSYEQYF. The chain employs TRBV5-4 and TRBJ2-7; TRBD1 aligns across 9 bases. The germline V gene has CDR1 SGHNT and CDR2 YYREEE (reference sequence). The CDR3 sequence is 15 residues long. V shed 3 bases and J 1 base; nucleotides not matched to a gene: 5.

The J gene is TRBJ2-7, the V gene TRBV5-1; TRBD1 matches at 7 bases. The V gene's germline CDR1 is SGHRS and CDR2 YFSETQ. This CDR3 is 15 amino acids long. J was trimmed by 4 bases and V by 5 bases; bases with no gene match: 12. The CDR3 sequence is CASRPGGVIAYEQYF. In nucleotides, the CDR3 is TGCGCCAGCAGACCAGGGGGAGTGATTGCGTACGAGCAGTACTTC.